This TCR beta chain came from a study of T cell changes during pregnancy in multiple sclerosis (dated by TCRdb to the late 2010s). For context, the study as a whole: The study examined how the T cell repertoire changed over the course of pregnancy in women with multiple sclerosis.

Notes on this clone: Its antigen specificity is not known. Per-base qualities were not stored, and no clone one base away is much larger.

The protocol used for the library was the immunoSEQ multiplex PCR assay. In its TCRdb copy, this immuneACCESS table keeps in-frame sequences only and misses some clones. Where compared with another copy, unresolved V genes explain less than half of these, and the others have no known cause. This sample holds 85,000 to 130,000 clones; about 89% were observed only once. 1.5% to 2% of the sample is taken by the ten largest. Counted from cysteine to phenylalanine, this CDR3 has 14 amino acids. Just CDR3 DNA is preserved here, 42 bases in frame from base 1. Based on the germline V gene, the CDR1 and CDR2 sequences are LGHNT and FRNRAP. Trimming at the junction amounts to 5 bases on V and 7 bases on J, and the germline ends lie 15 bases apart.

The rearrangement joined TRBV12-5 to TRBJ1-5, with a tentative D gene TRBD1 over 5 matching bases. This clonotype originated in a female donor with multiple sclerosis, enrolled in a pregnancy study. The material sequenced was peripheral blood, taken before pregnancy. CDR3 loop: CASGPDRVRQPQHF. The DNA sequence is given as TGTGCTAGTGGTCCAGACAGAGTAAGGCAGCCCCAGCATTTT.